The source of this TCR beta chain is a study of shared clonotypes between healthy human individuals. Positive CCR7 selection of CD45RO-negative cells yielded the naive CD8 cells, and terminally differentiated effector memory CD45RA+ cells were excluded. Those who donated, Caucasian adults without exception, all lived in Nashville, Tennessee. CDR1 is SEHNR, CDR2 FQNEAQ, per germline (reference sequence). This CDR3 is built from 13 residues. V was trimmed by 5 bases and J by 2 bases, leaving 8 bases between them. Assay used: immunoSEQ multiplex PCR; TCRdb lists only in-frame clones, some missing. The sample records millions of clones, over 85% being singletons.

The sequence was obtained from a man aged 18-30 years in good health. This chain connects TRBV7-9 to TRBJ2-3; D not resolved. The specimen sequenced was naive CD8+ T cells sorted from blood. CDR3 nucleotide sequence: TGTGCCAGCAGCCTCGAGGTCACAGATACGCAGTATTTT. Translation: CASSLEVTDTQYF.